This passage covers 32 T cell receptor beta chains from one sample sequenced in a study of cytomegalovirus exposure and HLA in healthy donors. The PCR contained 60 Vbeta and 13 Jbeta primers. The assay was immunoSEQ multiplex PCR, and TCRdb's table has in-frame clones only and misses some. The sample has about 150,000 clones, roughly 82% seen once; the top ten hold around 6.6%. Material for sequencing was PBMCs. These receptor sequences come from a woman aged 45-65 years in good health and CMV-seropositive.

The V gene is TRBV6-1, the J gene TRBJ2-3; maybe TRBD1 (5 bases). V lost 10 bases, J lost 0 bases, and 14 bases lay in between. CDR1 and CDR2 (germline): MNHNS, SASEGT. This CDR3 region has 14 residues. The CDR3: CATYRPGSTDTQYF. The CDR3, as DNA: TGTGCCACCTACAGGCCAGGGAGCACAGATACGCAGTATTTT.

The CDR3 protein is CASSPGAGELFF. The CDR3 coding sequence is TGTGCCAGCAGCCCAGGGGCCGGGGAGCTGTTTTTT. The chain links TRBV7-7 to TRBJ2-2; D possibly corresponds to TRBD1 (6 bases). V was pared by 5 bases and J by 6 bases, with 7 bases between. The CDR3 is 12 residues long. CDR1 is SSHAT and CDR2 is FNYEAQ in the germline V gene (reference sequence).

This clone was recorded once. The J gene is TRBJ2-3, the V gene TRBV19; 10 nucleotides match TRBD2. V trimming: 3 bases; J trimming: 4 bases; junction bases outside the gene matches: 4. CDR1 and CDR2 (germline): LNHDA, SQIVND (reference sequence). CDR3 length: 15 amino acids. CDR3 amino acids: CASSMELAGSDTQYF. Written as DNA, the CDR3 is TGTGCCAGTAGTATGGAACTAGCGGGGTCAGATACGCAGTATTTT.

The chain uses TRBV5-1 and TRBJ1-4; possibly TRBD1 for D (5 bases). The germline CDR1 and CDR2 sequences are SGHRS and YFSETQ. Trimming stripped 1 base from V and 6 bases from J, with 16 bases between. The CDR3 is 16 residues long. The CDR3 sequence is CASSLFGRGRDEKLFF. The CDR3 DNA sequence: TGCGCCAGCAGCTTGTTTGGACGGGGGAGGGATGAAAAACTGTTTTTT.

This chain uses TRBV28 with TRBJ2-1; 13 bases fit TRBD2. This CDR3 region has 16 residues. The ends lost 5 bases at V and 7 bases at J; junction bases unmatched: 8. Per the germline V gene, CDR1 is MDHEN and CDR2 is SYDVKM. The CDR3 sequence: CASSLLAGGSRNEQFF. The CDR3 nucleotides are TGTGCCAGCAGTCTACTAGCGGGGGGGTCTCGAAATGAGCAGTTCTTC.

The gene calls are TRBV5-6 and TRBJ2-1; 11 nucleotides line up with TRBD2. Trimming cost V 4 bases and J 6 bases; bases outside gene matches: 6. CDR1 and CDR2 (germline): SGHDT, YYEEEE. This CDR3 is 15 amino acids long. The CDR3 region is CASSPGTSGRNEQFF. The DNA of the CDR3 is TGTGCCAGCAGCCCAGGGACTAGCGGTCGCAATGAGCAGTTCTTC.

This clone was counted once. The chain links TRBV19 to TRBJ2-1, with D possibly TRBD1 on 5 matching bases. CDR1 and CDR2 from the germline V gene are LNHDA and SQIVND (reference sequence). The CDR3 sequence is 14 residues long. V was cut by 2 bases and J by 2 bases, with 7 bases left in between. Here the CDR3 DNA reads TGTGCCAGTAGTATACCAGGGCCCTACAATGAGCAGTTCTTC. Protein product: CASSIPGPYNEQFF.

By its share, this clone is medium-sized. V gene TRBV13 combines with J gene TRBJ2-1; 9 nucleotides align to TRBD2. CDR3 length: 15 residues. V trimming: 4 bases; J trimming: 5 bases; junction bases outside the gene matches: 6. Per germline, CDR1 PRHDT and CDR2 FYEKMQ (reference sequence). CDR3 loop: CASSSQGLANNEQFF. CDR3 DNA: TGTGCCAGCAGCTCCCAAGGACTAGCGAACAATGAGCAGTTCTTC.

The chain is built from TRBV19 and TRBJ1-2; 10 nucleotides agree with TRBD1. The CDR3 extends over 16 amino acids. The J segment lost 6 bases and the V segment lost 4 bases, leaving 11 bases of the junction unmatched. Germline CDR1 LNHDA, CDR2 SQIVND (reference sequence). This CDR3 is CASSTSPGTGAHGYTF. CDR3 nucleotide sequence: TGTGCCAGTAGTACTTCTCCCGGGACAGGGGCGCATGGCTACACCTTC. Looking up the rest from reference TRBV19 and TRBJ1-2 gives the full variable domain: DGGITQSPKYLFRKEGQNVTLSCEQNLNHDAMYWYRQDPGQGLRLIYYSQIVNDFQKGDIAEGYSVSREKKESFPLTVTSAQKNPTAFYLCASSTSPGTGAHGYTFGSGTRLTVV.

This clone came up once. The chain has TRBV5-1 and TRBJ1-1; D perhaps matches TRBD1 (5 bases). Germline CDR1 reads SGHRS; CDR2 reads YFSETQ. There are 14 residues in the CDR3. With 2 bases removed from V and 2 bases from J, the gap between germline ends came to 10 bases. In DNA form, the CDR3 reads TGCGCCAGCAGCTTAATGGGGCTCAACACTGAAGCTTTCTTT. Protein: CASSLMGLNTEAFF.

The chain joins TRBV7-8 to TRBJ2-7; 7 bases fit TRBD1. The CDR3 extends over 13 amino acids. J lost 6 bases, V lost 0 bases, and 2 bases had no gene match. CDR1 SGHVS and CDR2 FQNEAQ come from the germline V gene. The CDR3 DNA sequence: TGTGCCAGCAGCTTAGCGACAGGGACCGAGCAGTACTTC. This sequence encodes CASSLATGTEQYF. Full variable domain (missing parts from reference TRBV7-8 and TRBJ2-7): GAGVSQSPRYKVAKRGQDVALRCDPISGHVSLFWYQQALGQGPEFLTYFQNEAQLDKSGLPSDRFFAERPEGSVSTLKIQRTQQEDSAVYLCASSLATGTEQYFGPGTRLTVT.

The rearrangement joins TRBV27 to TRBJ1-6, with D uncertain. Germline V gene data show CDR1 as MNHEY and CDR2 as SMNVEV (reference sequence). The CDR3 totals 13 residues. The V and J ends lost 3 bases and 7 bases respectively, with 7 bases between them. Here the CDR3 DNA reads TGTGCCAGCAGTTTCGGCGGGAATTCACCCCTCCACTTT. As protein: CASSFGGNSPLHF.

The chain couples TRBV6-5 to TRBJ2-7, with TRBD1 matching over 8 bases. CDR3 length: 13 amino acids. V gave up 10 bases and J gave up 2 bases; unmatched junction bases: 7. CDR1 is MNHEY and CDR2 is SVGAGI in the germline V gene. CDR3 in DNA: TGTGCCAACTCACCGACAGGGGCCTACGAGCAGTACTTC. As protein: CANSPTGAYEQYF.

This clone was detected only once. The chain links TRBV27 to TRBJ2-1; 8 nucleotides match TRBD2. The CDR3 has 14 amino acids. V was clipped by 6 bases and J by 4 bases; unmatched bases: 5. CDR1 and CDR2 from the germline V gene are MNHEY and SMNVEV (reference sequence). The CDR3 protein is CASSPGGGYNEQFF. The CDR3 nucleotides are TGTGCCAGCAGCCCCGGGGGGGGATACAATGAGCAGTTCTTC.

The gene calls are TRBV5-4 and TRBJ2-3, with 11 bases lining up with TRBD2. CDR1 is SGHNT, CDR2 YYREEE, per germline (reference sequence). V lost 0 bases, J lost 2 bases, and 5 bases stayed unmatched. CDR3 length equals 17 residues. Here the CDR3 reads CASSLVLAGAATDTQYF. In DNA form, the CDR3 reads TGTGCCAGCAGCTTGGTACTAGCGGGGGCGGCCACAGATACGCAGTATTTT. The full variable domain, with the rest looked up from reference TRBV5-4 and TRBJ2-3, is ETGVTQSPTHLIKTRGQQVTLRCSSQSGHNTVSWYQQALGQGPQFIFQYYREEENGRGNFPPRFSGLQFPNYSSELNVNALELDDSALYLCASSLVLAGAATDTQYFGPGTRLTVL.

The chain employs TRBV6-5 and TRBJ1-2, with D unclear. The CDR3 has 13 residues. Germline V CDR1 and CDR2: MNHEY, SVGAGI. V lost 0 bases and J lost 2, with 4 bases in between. CDR3 residues: CASSYSENYGYTF. In DNA, the CDR3 is TGTGCCAGCAGTTACTCGGAGAACTATGGCTACACCTTC.

V and J are TRBV30 and TRBJ1-5, with a tentative D call TRBD1 (5 bases). The CDR3 runs to 16 residues. V lost 0 bases and J 3 bases, leaving 15 bases between the germline ends. The germline V gene encodes CDR1 GTSNPN and CDR2 SVGIG (reference sequence). CDR3 in amino acids: CAWSVGDYSPNQPQHF. CDR3 sequence (DNA): TGTGCCTGGAGTGTAGGGGACTACAGTCCCAATCAGCCCCAGCATTTT.

The V and J genes are TRBV11-2 and TRBJ1-2; 9 positions match TRBD1. This CDR3 has 15 amino acids. CDR1 and CDR2 (germline): SGHAT, FQNNGV. Unmatched junction bases numbered 11, after V lost 5 bases and J lost 7 bases. The CDR3 region is CASSARDREVGGYTF. The DNA for the CDR3 is TGTGCCAGCAGCGCCCGGGACAGGGAAGTCGGTGGCTACACCTTC.

The chain is built from TRBV27 and TRBJ2-2; possibly TRBD1 for D (5 bases). Trimming took off 7 bases at V and 4 bases at J, with 19 bases between the two ends. In germline, CDR1 is MNHEY, CDR2 SMNVEV (reference sequence). The CDR3 spans 16 residues. The CDR3 coding sequence is TGTGCCAGCAAGCAGGGTTCCCCTCCTTTCACCGGGGAGCTGTTTTTT. It encodes CASKQGSPPFTGELFF.

This rearrangement joins TRBV11-2 to TRBJ2-1; D gene uncertain. Germline CDR1 and CDR2: SGHAT and FQNNGV. With 1 base removed from V and 1 base from J, the gap between germline ends came to 5 bases. The CDR3 totals 14 residues. In DNA, the CDR3 is TGTGCCAGCAGCTTAGCTTCTTCCTACAATGAGCAGTTCTTC. This codes for CASSLASSYNEQFF.

This chain joins TRBV10-1 and TRBJ1-1, with unresolved D. Germline lookup yields CDR1 WNHNN and CDR2 SYGVQD (reference sequence). The CDR3 extends over 13 amino acids. V was pared by 5 bases and J by 1 base, with 8 bases between. Written as DNA, the CDR3 is TGCGCCAGCAGTCGGGAGACGAACACTGAAGCTTTCTTT. This codes for CASSRETNTEAFF.

This clone is a singleton in its sample. V usage is TRBV11-2 and J usage is TRBJ2-7; D remains ambiguous. CDR3 size: 14 residues. The germline CDR1 and CDR2 sequences are SGHAT and FQNNGV. V shed 1 base and J shed 6 bases, with 13 bases lying between them. The CDR3 DNA is TGTGCCAGCAGCTTAGGACTGACCGTGGGCGAGCAGTACTTC. Protein sequence: CASSLGLTVGEQYF.

V and J are TRBV9 and TRBJ1-1; the D is unclear. Trimming removed 2 bases from V and 2 bases from J, with 10 bases in between. The germline V gene encodes CDR1 SGDLS and CDR2 YYNGEE. This CDR3 has 14 residues. CDR3 amino acids: CASSVRSVNTEAFF. CDR3 DNA: TGTGCCAGCAGCGTCCGCAGCGTAAACACTGAAGCTTTCTTT. The full variable domain, in which reference TRBV9 and TRBJ1-1 provide the parts outside the CDR3, is DSGVTQTPKHLITATGQRVTLRCSPRSGDLSVYWYQQSLDQGLQFLIQYYNGEERAKGNILERFSAQQFPDLHSELNLSSLELGDSALYFCASSVRSVNTEAFFGQGTRLTVV.

CDR3 in amino acids: CASSPGQPGANYGYTF. CDR3 sequence (DNA): TGTGCCAGCAGCCCAGGACAGCCTGGGGCTAACTATGGCTACACCTTC. The chain carries TRBV7-9 and TRBJ1-2, with D possibly matching TRBD1 (6 bases). Germline V gene lookup returns CDR1 SEHNR and CDR2 FQNEAQ (reference sequence). The CDR3 is 16 residues long. Trimming pared 5 bases from V and 0 bases from J, leaving 16 bases between.

The chain uses TRBV10-2 and TRBJ1-1, with 8 bases identical to TRBD1. Germline CDR1 WSHSY, CDR2 SAAADI. V lost 5 bases and J lost 6; bases outside the gene matches: 8. There are 14 residues in the CDR3. In DNA form, the CDR3 reads TGCGCCAGCAGTTTCGGACAGGGTAGCCCTGAAGCTTTCTTT. Residues: CASSFGQGSPEAFF.

This clone was recorded only once. Here the CDR3 DNA reads TGCGCCAGCAAAGGCGGGACAGGGTCCTACGAGCAGTACTTC. This sequence encodes CASKGGTGSYEQYF. This rearrangement joins TRBV5-1 to TRBJ2-7; 9 bases agree with TRBD1. Trimming at V came to 6 bases and at J to 1 base, leaving 5 bases not matched to a gene. Germline CDR1 SGHRS, CDR2 YFSETQ. The CDR3 extends over 14 amino acids.

The chain employs TRBV10-2 and TRBJ1-1; TRBD1 is a possible D gene (6 bases). Germline CDR1 is WSHSY and CDR2 is SAAADI. Trimming stripped 6 bases from V and 6 bases from J, with 17 bases between. The CDR3 is made up of 14 amino acids. The CDR3 bases are TGCGCCAGCAGACCGGGACACACAACTGCTGAAGCTTTCTTT. Translating it yields CASRPGHTTAEAFF.

V is TRBV2 and J is TRBJ2-7; TRBD1 might be the D (7 bases). CDR3 size: 15 residues. The germline CDR1 and CDR2 sequences are SNHLY and FYNNEI. The V end lost 6 bases, the J end lost 1 base, and 16 bases lay between the germline ends. In DNA, the CDR3 is TGTGCCAGCAGGACTCGGGCAGGGGGGTCCTACGAGCAGTACTTC. Amino acids: CASRTRAGGSYEQYF. Combining the CDR3 with reference TRBV2 and TRBJ2-7 gives the whole variable domain EPEVTQTPSHQVTQMGQEVILRCVPISNHLYFYWYRQILGQKVEFLVSFYNNEISEKSEIFDDQFSVERPDGSNFTLKIRSTKLEDSAMYFCASRTRAGGSYEQYFGPGTRLTVT.

The J gene is TRBJ2-5, the V gene TRBV6-6; 11 bases match TRBD1. The tail of the sequence fits TRBJ2-7 better, so the J call may be wrong. The CDR3 is made up of 15 amino acids. Per germline, CDR1 MNHNY and CDR2 SVGAGI (reference sequence). CDR3 DNA sequence: TGTGCCAGCACCCCCACGGGGACAGGGGGCTACGAGCAGTACTTC. The encoded protein is CASTPTGTGGYEQYF.

CDR3 bases: TGTGCCAGCTCACCACTAGGATGGAGGACAGGGGTCGGCGAGCAGTACTTC. Translated, it gives CASSPLGWRTGVGEQYF. The chain employs TRBV18 and TRBJ2-7; TRBD1 matches at 9 bases. Germline V CDR1 and CDR2: KGHSH, LQKENI. The CDR3 consists of 17 residues. The junction had 13 bases not matched to a gene; V was cut back by 1 base and J by 6 bases.

The genes are TRBV10-3 and TRBJ1-2; 7 bases align to TRBD1. This CDR3 spans 16 amino acids. CDR1 ENHRY and CDR2 SYGVKD come from the germline V gene. V gave up 2 bases and J gave up 4 bases; unmatched junction bases: 10. CDR3 in DNA: TGTGCCATCAGTGAGCAGTGGCAGGGGGAGGTCTATGGCTACACCTTC. Encoded protein: CAISEQWQGEVYGYTF.

This clone appeared a few times. V is TRBV6-1 and J is TRBJ2-6; perhaps TRBD1 as D (5 bases). This CDR3 spans 15 amino acids. The germline V gene encodes CDR1 MNHNS and CDR2 SASEGT. The germline V and J ends were trimmed by 2 bases and 2 bases, with 7 bases remaining between them. The CDR3 loop reads CASSERQTGANVLTF. The DNA of the CDR3 is TGTGCCAGCAGTGAAAGACAGACTGGGGCCAACGTCCTGACTTTC.